This is a list of T cell receptor beta chains from one sample in a study of T-cell reconstitution after alpha-beta-depleted transplantation in children. Via MiXCR, TCRdb re-called the PCR reads, giving one row per CDR3 protein. The sample lists roughly 180,000 distinct CDR3 sequences; 13% to 15% were seen once. Sequenced here: PBMCs from the stem cell graft donor, sampled from the stem cell graft. The source is a human donor who donated a stem cell graft to a child with acute lymphoblastic leukemia. Both conserved end residues are part of each CDR3. D genes are given only for firm matches. Expanded clones are given a class, and other clones once, few, many or no size at all.

>-|TRBV5-1|-|TRBJ2-5
TGCCCCAGCAGCTTGGCGGCAGGGTCGGATGAGACCCAGTACTTC
CPSSLAAGSDETQYF
>-|TRBV5-5|many|TRBJ2-1
TGTGCCAGCAGGCCTCTAGCGCGTATATACAATGAGCAGTTCTTC
CASRPLARIYNEQFF
>TRBD1|TRBV10-2|many|TRBJ2-1
TGCGCCAGCAAAAGGGACAGGGAAGGCAATGAGCAGTTCTTC
CASKRDREGNEQFF
>TRBD1|TRBV19|-|TRBJ2-3
TGTGCCAGCACGACAGGGTACACAGATACGCATTATTTT
CASTTGYTDTHYF
>TRBD2|TRBV5-1|many|TRBJ2-1
TGCGCCAGCAGCCTCCAAATAGCGGGATTCTCCTACAATGAGCAGTTCTTC
CASSLQIAGFSYNEQFF
>-|TRBV7-2|many|TRBJ1-1
TGTGCCAGCAGCTCCAGGGGCATGAACACTGAAGCTTTCTTT
CASSSRGMNTEAFF
>TRBD2|TRBV27|-|TRBJ2-1
TGTGCCAGCAGCCCTCACTCAAGAGCGGGAGGCAGCAATGAGCAGTTCTTC
CASSPHSRAGGSNEQFF
>-|TRBV29-1|many|TRBJ2-7
TGCAGCGTCGGAAATAGTTACGAGCAGTACTTC
CSVGNSYEQYF
>TRBD1|TRBV20-1|many|TRBJ2-7
TGCAGTGCTCGCGGACAGGGACGCTCCTACGAGCAGTACTTC
CSARGQGRSYEQYF
>TRBD1|TRBV5-1|-|TRBJ2-2
TGCGCCAGCAGCCTCCCCTTGCAGGGGGCTCCCGGGGAGCTGTTTTTT
CASSLPLQGAPGELFF
>TRBD1|TRBV10-3|many|TRBJ1-2
TGTGCCATCAGTTTACAGGGGCCTGGCTACACCTTC
CAISLQGPGYTF
>TRBD1|TRBV5-1|few|TRBJ1-1
TGCGCCAGCAGCAGACAGGGGGCCTGGAACACTGAAGCTTTCTTT
CASSRQGAWNTEAFF
>-|TRBV10-3|many|TRBJ1-1
TGTGCCATCGCGGGGGGGCCGAACACTGAAGCTTTCTTT
CAIAGGPNTEAFF
>-|TRBV12-3/TRBV12-4|many|TRBJ2-5
TGTGCCAGCAGTAACCCTCCAGGGGGGGAGACCCAGTACTTC
CASSNPPGGETQYF
>-|TRBV3-1|-|TRBJ2-5
TGTGCCAGCAGCCGAAAATTAGTACTTCAGGGATCCCAAGAGACCCAGTACTTC
CASSRKLVLQGSQETQYF
>-|TRBV20-1|many|TRBJ1-1
TGCAGTGCTTCACATCCGAACACTGAAGCTTTCTTT
CSASHPNTEAFF
>TRBD2|TRBV12-3/TRBV12-4|many|TRBJ2-1
TGTGCCAGCAGTTTAACTAGCGGGAGGTTAGAGCAGTTCTTC
CASSLTSGRLEQFF
>TRBD2|TRBV20-1|many|TRBJ2-3
TGCAGTGCTAGAGGCGGACTAGCGGGAGGATTCGGCACAGATACGCAGTATTTT
CSARGGLAGGFGTDTQYF
>-|TRBV20-1|many|TRBJ2-7
TGCAGTGCTAGAGATACAGCCTACGAAGAGCAGTACTTC
CSARDTAYEEQYF
>TRBD2|TRBV9|many|TRBJ2-5
TGTGCCAGCAGCCCGGGACTACCTCGGCAAGAGACCCAGTACTTC
CASSPGLPRQETQYF
>TRBD1|TRBV6-5|many|TRBJ2-5
TGTGCCAGCAGTTCCCTCGGACAGGGGGGGGAGACCCAGTACTTC
CASSSLGQGGETQYF
>-|TRBV6-2/TRBV6-3|many|TRBJ2-4
TGTGCCAGCAGTTACGGACTGACAAACATTCAGTACTTC
CASSYGLTNIQYF
>-|TRBV24-1|few|TRBJ2-2
TGTGCCACCCGTGGGCAGGCATTAACCGGGGAGCTGTTTTTT
CATRGQALTGELFF
>-|TRBV20-1|many|TRBJ2-2
TGCAGTGCTAGAGTCGGTAGGCGATCCTCTAACACCGGGGAGCTGTTTTTT
CSARVGRRSSNTGELFF
>-|TRBV5-6|many|TRBJ2-7
TGTGCCAGCAGCTTTAACGACGGAAAATACGAGCAGTACTTC
CASSFNDGKYEQYF
>-|TRBV18|many|TRBJ1-1
TGTGCCAGCTCACCACCGGGGAGGAGAACTGAAGCTTTCTTT
CASSPPGRRTEAFF
>TRBD2|TRBV20-1|-|TRBJ2-7
TGCAGTGTTTTAGCCGGGACTAGCGGATTGAACTACGAGCAGTACTTC
CSVLAGTSGLNYEQYF
>TRBD2|TRBV20-1|many|TRBJ2-7
TGCAGTGCTAGAGTTGAGCGGGAGGATCTCTACGAGCAGTACTTC
CSARVEREDLYEQYF
>-|TRBV20-1|few|TRBJ2-2
TGCAGTGCTACCAACAGGGCCACGAACACCGGGGAGCTGTTTTTT
CSATNRATNTGELFF
>TRBD2|TRBV7-8|many|TRBJ2-7
TGTGCCAGCAGCTTAGGCCTAGCGGGAGTTCCCTACGAGCAGTACTTC
CASSLGLAGVPYEQYF
>-|TRBV7-2|many|TRBJ2-7
TGTGCCAGCAGCTTGATCGGGGGCGTCGGCGAGCAGTACTTC
CASSLIGGVGEQYF
>-|TRBV30|few|TRBJ2-7
TGTGCCTGGAGTGTAGCCTACCGACAAGAGTACTTC
CAWSVAYRQEYF
>-|TRBV27|many|TRBJ2-1
TGTGCCAGCCGGCGTCCCGCGAGCTCCTACAATGAGCAGTTCTTC
CASRRPASSYNEQFF
>-|TRBV6-5|many|TRBJ2-3
TGTGCCAGCAGTTATTTGGGGGTCACAGATACGCAGTATTTT
CASSYLGVTDTQYF
>-|TRBV10-3|many|TRBJ1-1
TGTGCCATCAGTGAGTCTGGGGTCTCGAACACTGAAGCTTTCTTT
CAISESGVSNTEAFF
>-|TRBV20-1|many|TRBJ2-1
TGCAGTGCTAGTTCTGACGGCGCTGAGCAGTTCTTC
CSASSDGAEQFF
>TRBD2|TRBV12-3/TRBV12-4|-|TRBJ2-7
TGTGCCAGCAGTTTAGAAGGGCGGGAGAACTACGACCAGTACTTC
CASSLEGRENYDQYF